This T cell receptor beta chain was sequenced in a study of CD8 T cells in Susac syndrome. Turning to the study itself: Patients with Susac syndrome were therapy-naive, treated with corticosteroids, or treated with intravenous immunoglobulin alone when blood was collected.

The CDR3 has 16 amino acids. The germline V gene has CDR1 PRHDT and CDR2 FYEKMQ (reference sequence). V dropped 5 bases and J dropped 0 bases, with 17 bases sitting between them. TEMRA cells were enriched by FACS, and CD4+ and CD8+ T cells were negatively isolated. This clonotype was detected only once. RNA amounts of roughly 0.45 to 1 ug underwent reverse transcription with random hexamers. It was immunoSEQ multiplex PCR that amplified TCR beta CDR3 across 54 Vbeta and 13 Jbeta. TCRdb reprocessed the immunoSEQ multiplex PCR reads via MiXCR and lists one record per CDR3 protein. The sample includes about 100,000 distinct CDR3 sequences, around 95% of them seen just once.

The V gene is TRBV13, the J gene TRBJ2-7; a possible D gene is TRBD2 (7 bases). This TCR came from a human donor with Susac syndrome. Specimen: CD8+ T cells from PBMCs. CDR3 loop: CASSTRGGGSSYEQYF. CDR3 in DNA: TGTGCCAGCAGCACGCGAGGGGGGGGAAGCTCCTACGAGCAGTACTTC.